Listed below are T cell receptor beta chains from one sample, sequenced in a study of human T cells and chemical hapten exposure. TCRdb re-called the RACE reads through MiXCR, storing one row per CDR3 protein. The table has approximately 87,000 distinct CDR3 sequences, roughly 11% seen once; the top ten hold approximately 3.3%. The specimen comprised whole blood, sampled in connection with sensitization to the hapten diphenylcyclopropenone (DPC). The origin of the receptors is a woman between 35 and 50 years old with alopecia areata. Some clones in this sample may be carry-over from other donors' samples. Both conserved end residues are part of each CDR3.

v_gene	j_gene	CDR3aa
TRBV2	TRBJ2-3	CASSVWASGDATQYF
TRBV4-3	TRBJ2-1	CASSQDGGGGANEQFF
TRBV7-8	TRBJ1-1	CASSLVSVEAFF
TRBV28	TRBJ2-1	CASTTGGWDNEQFF
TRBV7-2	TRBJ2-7	CASSAAYEQYF
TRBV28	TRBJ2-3	CASTLAGGGDTQYF
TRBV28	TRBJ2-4	CASSPQGKAKNIQYF
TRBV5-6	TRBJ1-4	CASSLFRQATNEKLFF
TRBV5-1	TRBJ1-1	CASSLAAGDTEAFF
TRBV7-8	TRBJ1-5	CASSLPKWGGNQPQHF
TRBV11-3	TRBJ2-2	CASSQTRAGELFF